The 20 T cell receptor beta chains given below trace back to one sample, sequenced in a study of T cell responses to AZD1222 COVID-19 vaccine. Clones were sequenced by immunoSEQ multiplex PCR, and TCRdb holds only the in-frame ones, with some missing. The sample lists around 81,000 clones, 70% to 85% seen once, with about 3.1% in the top ten. This material consisted of peripheral blood, taken on day 0 of AZD1222 vaccination. The origin of the receptors is an adult in good health.

This chain links TRBV10-3 with TRBJ1-4, with a weak D call TRBD1 (6 bases). Trimming shortened V by 4 bases and J by 2 bases, and 11 bases separated the two germline ends. This CDR3 contains 15 residues. Germline-derived CDR1 and CDR2 are ENHRY and SYGVKD. CDR3 protein: CAISGTGITNEKLFF. The CDR3 DNA reads as TGTGCCATCAGTGGTACAGGGATCACTAATGAAAAACTGTTTTTT.

The chain combines TRBV19 with TRBJ2-1; 9 bases map to TRBD1. The J segment lost 8 bases and the V segment lost 5 bases, leaving 10 bases of the junction unmatched. Germline-derived CDR1 and CDR2 are LNHDA and SQIVND (reference sequence). CDR3 length: 15 amino acids. The CDR3 DNA follows: TGTGCCAGTAGTGCCGGACAGGGGCAGGTATATGAGCAGTTCTTC. Translating it yields CASSAGQGQVYEQFF.

The chain recombines TRBV12-3 or TRBV12-4 with TRBJ1-1; a weak D match, TRBD1 (5 bases). This CDR3 contains 11 residues. CDR3 nucleotides: TGTGCAACCAAGGGGCAGACTGAAGCTTTCTTT. Its translation: CATKGQTEAFF.

The gene calls are TRBV12-5 and TRBJ2-5; D call uncertain. V was trimmed by 0 bases and J by 5 bases, leaving 7 bases between them. Germline V CDR1 and CDR2: LGHNT, FRNRAP. CDR3 size: 13 residues. In nucleotides, the CDR3 is TGTGCTAGTGGTTTGGTACTATTCGAGACCCAGTACTTC. Its translation is CASGLVLFETQYF.

This clone was seen more than once but under ten times. The chain recombines TRBV4-1 with TRBJ2-5; TRBD1 agrees at 8 bases. The V segment lost 5 bases and the J segment 2 bases; nucleotides outside the gene matches: 16. This CDR3 has 18 residues. Germline V gives CDR1 MGHRA, CDR2 YSYEKL. As DNA, the CDR3 is TGCGCCAGCAGCAAACTACCCCGGACAGGGACCGGACAAGAGACCCAGTACTTC. Translation gives CASSKLPRTGTGQETQYF.

J is TRBJ2-4 and V is TRBV5-1, with a possible D match to TRBD2 (6 bases). The germline V and J ends were trimmed by 4 bases and 0 bases, with 14 bases remaining between them. In germline, CDR1 is SGHRS, CDR2 YFSETQ. The CDR3 runs 16 residues. CDR3 region: CASSSHTGVAKNIQYF. The DNA of the CDR3 is TGCGCCAGCAGCAGCCATACGGGGGTAGCCAAAAACATTCAGTACTTC.

The chain couples TRBV5-8 to TRBJ1-2; no definite D call. CDR1 is SGHTS, CDR2 YDEGEE, per germline. This CDR3 contains 13 residues. V shed 8 bases and J shed 8 bases, with 19 bases lying between them. The CDR3 nucleotides are TGTGCCAGTAGACTACCCGGATCGTACGGCTACACCTTC. Translating gives CASRLPGSYGYTF. The full variable domain, with the rest looked up from reference TRBV5-8 and TRBJ1-2, is EAGVTQSPTHLIKTRGQQATLRCSPISGHTSVYWYQQALGLGLQFLLWYDEGEERNRGNFPPRFSGRQFPNYSSELNVNALELEDSALYLCASRLPGSYGYTFGSGTRLTVV.

V gene TRBV7-8 combines with J gene TRBJ2-1; D ambiguous. V lost 4 bases to trimming and J lost 12 bases, with 13 bases between them. CDR1 is SGHVS, CDR2 FQNEAQ, per germline. The CDR3 loop spans 12 amino acids. CDR3 residues: CASSSASGGQFF. For the CDR3, the DNA is TGTGCCAGCAGCTCGGCCTCGGGTGGGCAGTTCTTC.

With regard to this clone: Other DNA sequences in this specimen translate into the identical CDR3. The chain recombines TRBV7-2 with TRBJ2-5; D may be TRBD1 or TRBD2 (6 bases each). V was clipped by 0 bases and J by 5 bases, with 10 bases between them. The CDR3 covers 14 residues. Germline lookup yields CDR1 SGHTA and CDR2 FQGNSA. For the CDR3, the DNA is TGTGCCAGCAGCTTAGCGGGGGCGGGGGAGACCCAGTACTTC. Translation gives CASSLAGAGETQYF.

The genes are TRBV2 and TRBJ2-7, with D possibly being TRBD1 (6 bases). CDR1 is SNHLY, CDR2 FYNNEI, per germline. The CDR3 sequence is 15 residues long. Trimming pared 3 bases from V and 2 bases from J, leaving 14 bases between. The CDR3 DNA follows: TGTGCCAGCAGTGATTGGGCAGGGGCGACCTACGAGCAGTACTTC. Its protein is CASSDWAGATYEQYF.

V and J are TRBV6-2 or TRBV6-3 and TRBJ1-5, with TRBD1 identical over 7 bases. The CDR3 has 16 amino acids. CDR1 is MNHEY, CDR2 SVGEGT, per germline. Trimming at V came to 4 bases and at J to 5 bases, leaving 11 bases not matched to a gene. CDR3 region: CASSSRQGKRDQPQHF. Here the CDR3 DNA reads TGTGCCAGCAGTTCACGACAGGGTAAACGAGATCAGCCCCAGCATTTT.

Only one count was recorded for this clone. The CDR3 region is CASSFQGNSPLHF. The CDR3 bases are TGTGCCAGCAGTTTTCAGGGAAATTCACCCCTCCACTTT. The chain has TRBV27 and TRBJ1-6, with D tentatively TRBD1 (5 bases). The V and J ends lost 3 bases and 7 bases respectively, with 7 bases between them. The CDR3 length is 13 residues. The germline CDR1 and CDR2 sequences are MNHEY and SMNVEV (reference sequence).

This clone was seen just once. This chain connects TRBV5-1 to TRBJ1-6, with D unclear. The V gene's germline CDR1 is SGHRS and CDR2 YFSETQ. This CDR3 has 17 amino acids. Trimming took off 4 bases at V and 7 bases at J, with 21 bases between the two ends. CDR3 sequence: CASSLPDGLSGNSPLHF. CDR3 sequence (DNA): TGCGCCAGCAGCCTACCGGACGGGCTAAGCGGCAATTCACCCCTCCACTTT.

V usage is TRBV6-5 and J usage is TRBJ2-3; D is unresolved. The length of the CDR3 is 12 residues. Germline CDR1 reads MNHEY; CDR2 reads SVGAGI. The V end lost 7 bases, the J end lost 5 bases, and 10 bases lay between the germline ends. In nucleotides, the CDR3 is TGTGCCAGCAAGATTGGCGAAGATACGCAGTATTTT. Its translation: CASKIGEDTQYF.

This rearrangement joins TRBV5-1 to TRBJ2-7; 9 bases agree with TRBD1. CDR1 and CDR2 (germline): SGHRS, YFSETQ. CDR3 length equals 14 residues. V lost 0 bases and J lost 2; bases outside the gene matches: 0. The DNA for the CDR3 is TGCGCCAGCAGCTTGGGGACAGGGGCCTACGAGCAGTACTTC. Residues: CASSLGTGAYEQYF.

The rearrangement links TRBV4-1 to TRBJ2-5, with 9 bases lining up with TRBD1. J lost 1 base, V lost 0 bases, and 6 bases had no gene match. Germline values: CDR1 MGHRA, CDR2 YSYEKL. The CDR3 sequence is 17 residues long. Here the CDR3 reads CASSQDPTGGGQETQYF. The CDR3 nucleotides read TGCGCCAGCAGCCAAGATCCCACAGGGGGCGGCCAAGAGACCCAGTACTTC.

The CDR3 loop is CASSLFYNEQFF. The CDR3 DNA sequence: TGTGCCAGCAGCTTATTCTACAATGAGCAGTTCTTC. V and J are TRBV5-8 and TRBJ2-1; D is undetermined. Germline-derived CDR1 and CDR2 are SGHTS and YDEGEE. This CDR3 has 12 amino acids. Trimming took 2 bases from V and 3 from J, leaving 3 bases between them.

This sequence joins TRBV2 and TRBJ2-1, with a tentative D call TRBD2 (6 bases). The V gene's germline CDR1 is SNHLY and CDR2 FYNNEI. Trimming took 5 bases from V and 12 from J, leaving 20 bases between them. The CDR3 spans 14 residues. CDR3 DNA: TGTGCCAGCAGTAAAAGGGACTTTAACACAGGGCAGTTCTTC. As protein: CASSKRDFNTGQFF.

This chain links TRBV19 with TRBJ1-1; 8 bases are a match to TRBD1. The germline gives CDR1 LNHDA, CDR2 SQIVND (reference sequence). The CDR3 covers 15 residues. Germline trimming cut 8 bases from V and 2 bases from J; bases unmatched to any gene: 10. CDR3 in DNA: TGTGCCAGTGTCGGACAGGGCCTTCCAAACACTGAAGCTTTCTTT. Its protein product is CASVGQGLPNTEAFF.

The chain recombines TRBV6-5 with TRBJ2-3; D possibly corresponds to TRBD2 (5 bases). CDR1 and CDR2 from the germline V gene are MNHEY and SVGAGI. V lost 8 bases and J lost 1, with 10 bases in between. The CDR3 covers 13 residues. The CDR3 nucleotides are TGTGCCAGCGGGAGTGGAGGCACAGATACGCAGTATTTT. It codes for CASGSGGTDTQYF.